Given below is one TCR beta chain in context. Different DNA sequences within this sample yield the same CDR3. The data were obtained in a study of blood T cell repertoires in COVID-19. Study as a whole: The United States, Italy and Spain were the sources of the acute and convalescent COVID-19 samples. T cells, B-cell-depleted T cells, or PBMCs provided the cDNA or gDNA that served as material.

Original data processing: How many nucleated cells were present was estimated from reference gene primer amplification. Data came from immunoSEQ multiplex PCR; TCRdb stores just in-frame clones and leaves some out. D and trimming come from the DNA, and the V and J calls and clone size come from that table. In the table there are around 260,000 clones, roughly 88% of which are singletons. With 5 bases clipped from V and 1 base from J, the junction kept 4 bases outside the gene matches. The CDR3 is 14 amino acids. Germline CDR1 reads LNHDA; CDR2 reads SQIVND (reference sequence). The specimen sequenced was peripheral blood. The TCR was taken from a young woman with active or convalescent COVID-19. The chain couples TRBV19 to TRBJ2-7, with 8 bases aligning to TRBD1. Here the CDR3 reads CASSRQGASYEQYF. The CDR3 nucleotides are TGTGCCAGTAGTCGGCAGGGGGCTTCCTACGAGCAGTACTTC.